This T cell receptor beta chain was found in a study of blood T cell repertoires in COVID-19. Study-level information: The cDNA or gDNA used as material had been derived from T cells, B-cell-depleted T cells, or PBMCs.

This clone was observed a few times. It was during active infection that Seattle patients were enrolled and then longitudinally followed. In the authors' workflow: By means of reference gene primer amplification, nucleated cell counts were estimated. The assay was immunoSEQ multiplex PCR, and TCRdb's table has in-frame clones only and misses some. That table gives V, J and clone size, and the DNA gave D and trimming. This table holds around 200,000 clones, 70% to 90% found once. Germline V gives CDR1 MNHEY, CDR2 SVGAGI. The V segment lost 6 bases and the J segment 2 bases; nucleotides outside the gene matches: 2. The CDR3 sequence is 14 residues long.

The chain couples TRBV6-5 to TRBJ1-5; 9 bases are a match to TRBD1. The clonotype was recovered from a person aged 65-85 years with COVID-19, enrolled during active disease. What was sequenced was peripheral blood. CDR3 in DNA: TGTGCCAGCAGCGGGGACAGGGGCAATCAGCCCCAGCATTTT. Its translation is CASSGDRGNQPQHF.